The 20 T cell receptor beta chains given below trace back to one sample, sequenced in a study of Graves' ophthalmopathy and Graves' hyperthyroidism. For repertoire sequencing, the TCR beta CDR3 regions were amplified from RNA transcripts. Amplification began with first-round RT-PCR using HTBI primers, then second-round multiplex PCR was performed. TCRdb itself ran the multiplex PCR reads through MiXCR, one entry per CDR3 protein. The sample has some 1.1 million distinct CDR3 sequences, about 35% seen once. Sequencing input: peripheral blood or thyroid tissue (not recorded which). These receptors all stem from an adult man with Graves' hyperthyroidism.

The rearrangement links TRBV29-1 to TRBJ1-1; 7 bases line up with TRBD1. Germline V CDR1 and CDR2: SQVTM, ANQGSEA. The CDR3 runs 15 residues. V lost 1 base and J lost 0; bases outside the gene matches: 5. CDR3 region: CSVEGWGQLNTEAFF. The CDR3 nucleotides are TGCAGCGTTGAAGGCTGGGGACAGCTGAACACTGAAGCTTTCTTT.

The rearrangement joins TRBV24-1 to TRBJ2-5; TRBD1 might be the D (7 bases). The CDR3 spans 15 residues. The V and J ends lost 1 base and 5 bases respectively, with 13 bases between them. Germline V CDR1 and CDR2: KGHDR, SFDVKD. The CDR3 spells CATSDFGGGLETQYF. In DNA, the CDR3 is TGTGCCACCAGTGATTTCGGAGGGGGCCTGGAGACCCAGTACTTC.

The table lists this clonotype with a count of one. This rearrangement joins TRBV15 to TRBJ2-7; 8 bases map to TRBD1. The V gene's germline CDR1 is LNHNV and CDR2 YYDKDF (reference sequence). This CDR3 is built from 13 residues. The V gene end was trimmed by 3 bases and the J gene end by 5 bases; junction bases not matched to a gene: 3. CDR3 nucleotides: TGTGCCACCAGCAGCGGACAGGGTCACGAGCAGTACTTC. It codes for CATSSGQGHEQYF. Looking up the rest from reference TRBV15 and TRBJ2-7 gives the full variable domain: DAMVIQNPRYQVTQFGKPVTLSCSQTLNHNVMYWYQQKSSQAPKLLFHYYDKDFNNEADTPDNFQSRRPNTSFCFLDIRSPGLGDTAMYLCATSSGQGHEQYFGPGTRLTVT.

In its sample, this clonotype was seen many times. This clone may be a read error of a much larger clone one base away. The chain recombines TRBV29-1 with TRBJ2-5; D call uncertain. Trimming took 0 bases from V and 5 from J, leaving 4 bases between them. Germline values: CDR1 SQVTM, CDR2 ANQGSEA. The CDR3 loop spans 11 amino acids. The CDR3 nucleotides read TGCAGCGTTGAAGATCGGGAGACCCAGTACTTC. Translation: CSVEDRETQYF. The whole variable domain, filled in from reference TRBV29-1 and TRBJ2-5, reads SAVISQKPSRDICQRGTSLTIQCQVDSQVTMMFWYRQQPGQSLTLIATANQGSEATYESGFVIDKFPISRPNLTFSTLTVSNMSPEDSSIYLCSVEDRETQYFGPGTRLLVL.

CDR3 amino acids: CASSQEDREQETQYF. The CDR3, as DNA: TGCGCCAGCAGCCAAGAGGACAGGGAACAAGAGACCCAGTACTTC. The rearrangement joins TRBV4-1 to TRBJ2-5, with 8 bases lining up with TRBD1. CDR1 MGHRA and CDR2 YSYEKL come from the germline V gene. The CDR3 sequence is 15 residues long. Unmatched junction bases numbered 2, after V lost 0 bases and J lost 2 bases.

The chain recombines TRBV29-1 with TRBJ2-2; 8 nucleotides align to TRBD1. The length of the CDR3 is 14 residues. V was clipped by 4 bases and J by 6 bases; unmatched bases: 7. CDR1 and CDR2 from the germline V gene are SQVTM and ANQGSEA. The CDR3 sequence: CSVADRVVPGELFF. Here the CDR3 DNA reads TGCAGCGTTGCGGACAGGGTGGTTCCCGGGGAGCTGTTTTTT.

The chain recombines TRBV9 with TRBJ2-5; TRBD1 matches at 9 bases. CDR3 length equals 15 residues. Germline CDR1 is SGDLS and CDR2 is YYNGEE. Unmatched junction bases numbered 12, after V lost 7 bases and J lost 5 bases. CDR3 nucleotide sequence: TGTGCCAGCGGCTGGGGGACAGGGCGTCTGGAGACCCAGTACTTC. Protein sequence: CASGWGTGRLETQYF.

Written as DNA, the CDR3 is TGCAGTGCTAGATGGCTAGCGGGAGGGCCCAGCCCAGATACGCAGTATTTT. Its translation: CSARWLAGGPSPDTQYF. The chain combines TRBV20-1 with TRBJ2-3, with 12 bases identical to TRBD2. CDR3 length: 17 amino acids. CDR1 and CDR2 from the germline V gene are DFQATT and SNEGSKA (reference sequence). Trimming took 2 bases from V and 4 from J; bases not matched to a gene: 10.

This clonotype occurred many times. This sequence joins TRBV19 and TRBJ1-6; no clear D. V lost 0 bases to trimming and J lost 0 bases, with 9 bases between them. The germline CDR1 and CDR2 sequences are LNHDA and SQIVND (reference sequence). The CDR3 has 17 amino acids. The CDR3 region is CASSIDRRSSYNSPLHF. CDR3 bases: TGTGCCAGTAGTATAGATCGTCGCAGCTCCTATAATTCACCCCTCCACTTT. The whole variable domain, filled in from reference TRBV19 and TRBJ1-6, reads DGGITQSPKYLFRKEGQNVTLSCEQNLNHDAMYWYRQDPGQGLRLIYYSQIVNDFQKGDIAEGYSVSREKKESFPLTVTSAQKNPTAFYLCASSIDRRSSYNSPLHFGNGTRLTVT.

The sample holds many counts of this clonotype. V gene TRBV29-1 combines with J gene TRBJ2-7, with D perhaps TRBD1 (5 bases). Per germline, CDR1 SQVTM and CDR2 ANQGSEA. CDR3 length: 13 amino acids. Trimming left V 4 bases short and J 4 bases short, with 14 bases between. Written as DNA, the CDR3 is TGCAGCGTTGTTGAAGGGGCAGGATACGAGCAGTACTTC. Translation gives CSVVEGAGYEQYF.

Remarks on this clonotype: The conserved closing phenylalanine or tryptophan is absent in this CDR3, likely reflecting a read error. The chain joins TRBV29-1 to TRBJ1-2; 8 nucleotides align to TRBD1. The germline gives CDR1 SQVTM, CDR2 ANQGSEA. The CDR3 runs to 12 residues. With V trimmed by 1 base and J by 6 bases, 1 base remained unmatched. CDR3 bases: TGCAGCGTTGAAGCAGGGGGCGATGGCTACACCCTC. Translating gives CSVEAGGDGYTL.

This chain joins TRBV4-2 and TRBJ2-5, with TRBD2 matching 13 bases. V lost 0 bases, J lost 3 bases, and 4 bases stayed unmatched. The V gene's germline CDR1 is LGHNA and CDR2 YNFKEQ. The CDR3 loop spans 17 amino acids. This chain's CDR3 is CASSQELAGGPEETQYF. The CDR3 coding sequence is TGTGCCAGCAGCCAAGAACTAGCGGGAGGGCCTGAAGAGACCCAGTACTTC.

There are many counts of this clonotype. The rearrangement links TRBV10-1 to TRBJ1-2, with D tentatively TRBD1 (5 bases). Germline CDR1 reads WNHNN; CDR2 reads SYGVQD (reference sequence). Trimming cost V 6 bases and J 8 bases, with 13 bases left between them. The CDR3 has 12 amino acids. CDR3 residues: CASRGGRRGYTF. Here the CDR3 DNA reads TGCGCCAGCAGGGGGGGAAGGCGAGGCTACACCTTC.

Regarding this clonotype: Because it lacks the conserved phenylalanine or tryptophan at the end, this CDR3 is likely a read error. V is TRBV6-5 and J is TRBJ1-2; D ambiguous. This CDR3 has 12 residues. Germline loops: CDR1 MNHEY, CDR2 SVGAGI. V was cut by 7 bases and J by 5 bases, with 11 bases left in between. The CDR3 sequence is CASKRTGYGYTL. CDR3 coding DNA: TGTGCCAGCAAACGGACGGGTTATGGCTACACCCTC.

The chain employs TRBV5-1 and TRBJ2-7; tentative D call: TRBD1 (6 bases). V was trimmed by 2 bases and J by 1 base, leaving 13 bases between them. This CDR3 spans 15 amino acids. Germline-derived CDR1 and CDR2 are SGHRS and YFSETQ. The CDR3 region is CASSLATGQSYEQYF. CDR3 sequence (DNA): TGCGCCAGCAGCTTAGCGACAGGACAATCCTACGAGCAGTACTTC.

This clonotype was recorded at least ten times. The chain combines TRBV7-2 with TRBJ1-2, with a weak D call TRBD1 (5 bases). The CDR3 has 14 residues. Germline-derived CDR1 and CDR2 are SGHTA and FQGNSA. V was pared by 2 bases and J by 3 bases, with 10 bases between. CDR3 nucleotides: TGTGCCAGCAGCTTATTCGGGGACCACTATGGCTACACCTTC. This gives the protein CASSLFGDHYGYTF.

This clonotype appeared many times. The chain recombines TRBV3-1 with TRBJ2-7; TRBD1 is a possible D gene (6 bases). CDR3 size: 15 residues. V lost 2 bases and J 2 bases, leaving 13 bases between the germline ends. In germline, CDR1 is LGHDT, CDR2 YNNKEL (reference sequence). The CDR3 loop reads CASSQLQGFTYEQYF. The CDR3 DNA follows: TGTGCCAGCAGCCAACTACAGGGATTTACCTACGAGCAGTACTTC.

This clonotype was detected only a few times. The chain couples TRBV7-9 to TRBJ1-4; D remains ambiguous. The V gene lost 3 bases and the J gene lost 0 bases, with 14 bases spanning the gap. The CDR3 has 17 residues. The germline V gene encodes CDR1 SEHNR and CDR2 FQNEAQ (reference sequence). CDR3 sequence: CASSFGSGFATNEKLFF. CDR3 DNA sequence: TGTGCCAGCAGCTTCGGGTCAGGATTTGCAACTAATGAAAAACTGTTTTTT.

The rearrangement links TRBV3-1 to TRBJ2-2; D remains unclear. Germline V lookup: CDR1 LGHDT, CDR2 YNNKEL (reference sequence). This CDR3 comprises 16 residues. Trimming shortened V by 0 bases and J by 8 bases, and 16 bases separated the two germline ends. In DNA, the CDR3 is TGTGCCAGCAGCCAAGAAAACAGAGCATTGGTGGGGGAGCTGTTTTTT. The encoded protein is CASSQENRALVGELFF. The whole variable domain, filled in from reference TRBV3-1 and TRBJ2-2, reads DTAVSQTPKYLVTQMGNDKSIKCEQNLGHDTMYWYKQDSKKFLKIMFSYNNKELIINETVPNRFSPKSPDKAHLNLHINSLELGDSAVYFCASSQENRALVGELFFGEGSRLTVL.

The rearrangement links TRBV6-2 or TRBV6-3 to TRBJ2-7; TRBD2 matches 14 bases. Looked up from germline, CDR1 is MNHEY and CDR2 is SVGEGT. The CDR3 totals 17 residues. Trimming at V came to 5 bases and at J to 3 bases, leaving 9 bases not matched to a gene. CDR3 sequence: CASSRTSGGLIFYEQYF. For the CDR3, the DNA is TGTGCCAGCAGTCGGACTAGCGGGGGGCTAATATTCTACGAGCAGTACTTC.